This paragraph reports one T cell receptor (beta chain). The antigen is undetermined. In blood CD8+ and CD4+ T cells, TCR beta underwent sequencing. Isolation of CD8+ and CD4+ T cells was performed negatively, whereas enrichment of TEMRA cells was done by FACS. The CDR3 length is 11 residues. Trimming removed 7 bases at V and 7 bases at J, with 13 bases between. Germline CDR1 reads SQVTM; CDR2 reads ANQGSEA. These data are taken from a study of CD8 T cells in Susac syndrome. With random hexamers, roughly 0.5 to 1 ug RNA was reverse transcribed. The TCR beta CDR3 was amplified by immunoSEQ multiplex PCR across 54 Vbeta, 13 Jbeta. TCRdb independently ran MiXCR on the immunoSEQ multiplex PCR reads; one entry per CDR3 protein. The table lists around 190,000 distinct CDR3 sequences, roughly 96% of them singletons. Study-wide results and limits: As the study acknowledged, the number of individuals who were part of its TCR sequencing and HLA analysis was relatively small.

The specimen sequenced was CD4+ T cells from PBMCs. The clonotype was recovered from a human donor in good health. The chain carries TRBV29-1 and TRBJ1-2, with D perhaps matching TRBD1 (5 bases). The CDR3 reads CSAYGAIGYTF. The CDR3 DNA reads TGCAGCGCTTACGGGGCCATTGGCTACACCTTC.